One and the same sample provided the 14 T cell receptor beta chains below, sequenced in a study of T cell responses to AZD1222 COVID-19 vaccine. Only in-frame clones appear in the TCRdb table, and some are missing; sequencing was by immunoSEQ multiplex PCR. This sample yields around 120,000 clones, of which roughly 91% are seen a single time; 6% to 8.5% belongs to the top ten. Source: peripheral blood, taken 28 days after the second AZD1222 dose. The receptors shown here come from an adult who received the AZD1222 COVID-19 vaccine.

The chain has TRBV5-1 and TRBJ2-7; 11 positions agree with TRBD2. The germline gives CDR1 SGHRS, CDR2 YFSETQ. V gave up 4 bases and J gave up 6 bases; unmatched junction bases: 9. The CDR3 consists of 15 residues. Here the CDR3 reads CASSPPGLAGTEQYF. The CDR3 DNA follows: TGCGCCAGCAGCCCCCCCGGACTAGCGGGCACCGAGCAGTACTTC.

The chain recombines TRBV2 with TRBJ1-2; D is unresolved. Germline V gives CDR1 SNHLY, CDR2 FYNNEI. CDR3 length: 13 residues. Trimming removed 9 bases at V and 4 bases at J, with 15 bases between. The CDR3 nucleotides read TGTGCCAGAATAGATCGGAGGCCCTATGGCTACACCTTC. Translated, it gives CARIDRRPYGYTF.

This chain joins TRBV12-5 and TRBJ2-3, with D possibly being TRBD2 (5 bases). Germline CDR1 LGHNT, CDR2 FRNRAP. Trimming stripped 3 bases from V and 2 bases from J, with 12 bases between. The CDR3 is 15 amino acids. The CDR3 spells CASGFYTGNTDTQYF. CDR3 nucleotides: TGTGCTAGTGGTTTCTATACGGGAAACACAGATACGCAGTATTTT.

The V and J genes are TRBV7-9 and TRBJ1-6; D is uncertain. CDR1 and CDR2 (germline): SEHNR, FQNEAQ (reference sequence). The CDR3 spans 11 residues. V lost 1 base and J 9 bases, leaving 1 base between the germline ends. The CDR3 protein is CASSLGSPLHF. In nucleotides, the CDR3 is TGTGCCAGCAGCTTAGGTTCACCCCTCCACTTT. Filled out from reference TRBV7-9 and TRBJ1-6, the complete variable domain reads DTGVSQNPRHKITKRGQNVTFRCDPISEHNRLYWYRQTLGQGPEFLTYFQNEAQLEKSRLLSDRFSAERPKGSFSTLEIQRTEQGDSAMYLCASSLGSPLHFGNGTRLTVT.

This rearrangement joins TRBV19 to TRBJ2-7, with D unresolved. Germline CDR1 LNHDA, CDR2 SQIVND (reference sequence). This CDR3 is 12 amino acids long. V was cut by 3 bases and J by 2 bases, with 5 bases left in between. CDR3 sequence: CASSIRPYEQYF. DNA for the CDR3: TGTGCCAGTAGTATTCGTCCCTACGAGCAGTACTTC.

CDR3 sequence: CASEGVYEQYF. The DNA for the CDR3 is TGTGCCAGCGAGGGGGTCTACGAGCAGTACTTC. The chain is built from TRBV28 and TRBJ2-7, with D possibly being TRBD1 (6 bases). V lost 8 bases and J 3 bases, leaving 8 bases between the germline ends. This CDR3 comprises 11 residues. The germline CDR1 and CDR2 sequences are MDHEN and SYDVKM.

The V call is TRBV11-3, the J call TRBJ2-3; no reliable D call. CDR1 is SGHNT, CDR2 YENEEA, per germline. The CDR3 is made up of 15 amino acids. The V and J ends lost 4 bases and 3 bases respectively, with 14 bases between them. The CDR3 spells CASSWHPRSTDTQYF. The CDR3 nucleotides are TGTGCCAGCAGCTGGCATCCGCGGTCTACAGATACGCAGTATTTT.

This chain uses TRBV18 with TRBJ1-4; D is unresolved. The germline V gene has CDR1 KGHSH and CDR2 LQKENI. Trimming left V 8 bases short and J 1 base short, with 11 bases between. This CDR3 spans 14 amino acids. DNA for the CDR3: TGTGCCAGCCGGGGAGTCAGAACTAATGAAAAACTGTTTTTT. Translating it yields CASRGVRTNEKLFF.

This rearrangement joins TRBV29-1 to TRBJ2-2, with D unclear. V lost 0 bases, J lost 0 bases, and 5 bases lay in between. This CDR3 is built from 14 residues. Germline V gene lookup returns CDR1 SQVTM and CDR2 ANQGSEA. The CDR3 loop reads CSVEEGANTGELFF. CDR3 nucleotides: TGCAGCGTTGAAGAAGGAGCGAACACCGGGGAGCTGTTTTTT.

This clone was counted only a few times. The chain carries TRBV19 and TRBJ1-2, with TRBD1 matching over 8 bases. Germline loops: CDR1 LNHDA, CDR2 SQIVND (reference sequence). With 4 bases clipped from V and 3 bases from J, the junction kept 4 bases outside the gene matches. This CDR3 spans 14 amino acids. The CDR3 coding sequence is TGTGCCAGTAGTAAGGACAGGGTGGACTATGGCTACACCTTC. Protein product: CASSKDRVDYGYTF.

This clone has only one observation. This chain connects TRBV28 to TRBJ1-1; D ambiguous. The V gene lost 2 bases and the J gene lost 1 base, with 8 bases spanning the gap. CDR1 and CDR2 (germline): MDHEN, SYDVKM. This CDR3 region has 14 residues. CDR3 protein: CASSLTHANTEAFF. DNA for the CDR3: TGTGCCAGCAGTTTAACTCACGCGAACACTGAAGCTTTCTTT.

Written as DNA, the CDR3 is TGCGCCAGCAGACTGGACAGGGCGTACGAGCAGTACTTC. It codes for CASRLDRAYEQYF. This chain links TRBV5-1 with TRBJ2-7, with 8 bases matching TRBD1. CDR3 length: 13 amino acids. From germline, CDR1 is SGHRS and CDR2 YFSETQ. J was trimmed by 4 bases and V by 5 bases; bases with no gene match: 5.

This chain joins TRBV18 and TRBJ2-5; 7 bases are a match to TRBD1. There are 13 residues in the CDR3. V shed 3 bases and J 2 bases; nucleotides not matched to a gene: 0. Germline V gives CDR1 KGHSH, CDR2 LQKENI. The CDR3 DNA sequence: TGTGCCAGCTCACCGGGACAGCAAGAGACCCAGTACTTC. The encoded protein is CASSPGQQETQYF.

This chain links TRBV11-2 with TRBJ2-4; 9 nucleotides agree with TRBD1. The trim removed 5 bases at V and 6 bases at J, leaving 11 bases unmatched. Germline assignment: CDR1 SGHAT and CDR2 FQNNGV. CDR3 size: 16 residues. CDR3: CASSRSVWGQGNIQYF. CDR3 nucleotides: TGTGCCAGCAGCCGATCCGTTTGGGGACAGGGAAACATTCAGTACTTC.